The sequence of this TCR beta chain was determined in a study of breast tumors, draining lymph nodes, adjacent tissues. CDR1 is SGHRS, CDR2 YFSETQ, per germline. V was trimmed by 0 bases and J by 0 bases, leaving 6 bases between them. The CDR3 totals 15 residues. In TCRdb, the multiplex PCR reads were re-called with MiXCR into one record per CDR3 protein. The sample records under 45,000 distinct CDR3 sequences, approximately 37% being singletons. Sequenced: breast tumor tissue. The TCR was taken from a female donor with breast cancer. Some clones in this sample may be carry-over from other donors' samples. The chain has TRBV5-1 and TRBJ2-2; D not resolved. The chain's CDR3 is CASSLGNTNTGELFF. Here the CDR3 DNA reads TGCGCCAGCAGCTTGGGCAATACGAACACCGGGGAGCTGTTTTTT. Combining the CDR3 with reference TRBV5-1 and TRBJ2-2 gives the whole variable domain KAGVTQTPRYLIKTRGQQVTLSCSPISGHRSVSWYQQTPGQGLQFLFEYFSETQRNKGNFPGRFSGRQFSNSRSEMNVSTLELGDSALYLCASSLGNTNTGELFFGEGSRLTVL.